These T cell receptor beta chains were read from a single sample in a study of T cell responses to AZD1222 COVID-19 vaccine. TCRdb's table, derived via immunoSEQ multiplex PCR, lists solely in-frame clones and lacks some. The sample shows roughly 26,000 clones, roughly 88% of them seen only once. Source: peripheral blood, taken 28 days after the second AZD1222 dose. Receptors originate from an adult who received the AZD1222 COVID-19 vaccine. The CDR3 runs from the conserved cysteine through the conserved F or W. D genes are given only for firm matches. Size tells how often a clone was seen (once, few, many) or the class of an expanded clone, and some rows leave it out.

TRBJ2-1 | TRBD1 | NA | TRBV6-5 | TGTGCCACTATGGGCGGGACAGGGAGAGTCAATGAGCAGTTCTTC | CATMGGTGRVNEQFF
TRBJ2-1 | TRBD1 | once | TRBV6-6 | TGTGCCAGCAACATACGAACAGGGGGCGGGTTCAATGAGCAGTTCTTC | CASNIRTGGGFNEQFF
TRBJ1-4 | NA | NA | TRBV19 | TGTGCCAGTAGTATAGCCCCAGGGGAAAAACTGTTTTTT | CASSIAPGEKLFF
TRBJ2-3 | NA | NA | TRBV7-3 | TGTGCCAGCAGCCCCCAGGGGGGCACCACAGATACGCAGTATTTT | CASSPQGGTTDTQYF
TRBJ2-5 | NA | NA | TRBV2 | TGTGCCAGCAGTGGTTCCAGGGCAGAGACCCAGTACTTC | CASSGSRAETQYF
TRBJ1-1 | NA | NA | TRBV6-5 | TGTGCCAGCAGTTTCACAGGGAACACTGAAGCTTTCTTT | CASSFTGNTEAFF
TRBJ2-5 | TRBD1 | NA | TRBV4-2 | TGTGCCAGCAGCCAAGAGGTTCGAGGGGGCTGGGAGACCCAGTACTTC | CASSQEVRGGWETQYF
TRBJ2-2 | NA | NA | TRBV19 | TGTGCCAGTAGTCGGGACGGGAACACCGGGGAGCTGTTTTTT | CASSRDGNTGELFF
TRBJ2-4 | NA | NA | TRBV19 | TGTGCCAGTAGTGGGATTGACCCTGTAGCTTCCAAAAACATTCAGTACTTC | CASSGIDPVASKNIQYF
TRBJ1-1 | TRBD1 | NA | TRBV7-8 | TGTGCCAGCAGCCCGGGACAGGGGCCCACTGAAGCTTTCTTT | CASSPGQGPTEAFF
TRBJ1-2 | NA | NA | TRBV6-2/TRBV6-3 | TGTGCCAGCAGTATCCCGGGCAGGGTGAACTATGGCTACACCTTC | CASSIPGRVNYGYTF
TRBJ2-1 | TRBD1 | NA | TRBV7-8 | TGTGCCAGCAGCTCGGGACAGGGGGCTATAAGGAACATCAATGAGCAGTTCTTC | CASSSGQGAIRNINEQFF
TRBJ1-1 | NA | NA | TRBV15 | TGTGCCACCAGCAGAGGATGGGGTAGTGAAGCTTTCTTT | CATSRGWGSEAFF
TRBJ1-1 | NA | NA | TRBV6-1 | TGTGCCAGCAGTGAACGGCCAGGCGGCACTGAAGCTTTCTTT | CASSERPGGTEAFF
TRBJ2-7 | NA | once | TRBV2 | TGTGCCAGCAGGAACAGGGACGAGCAGTACTTC | CASRNRDEQYF
TRBJ2-3 | NA | NA | TRBV7-4 | TGTGCCAGCAGCTTAGCGACGGAACACACAGATACGCAGTATTTT | CASSLATEHTDTQYF
TRBJ2-7 | TRBD2 | NA | TRBV5-6 | TGTGCCAGCAGCAGGGCTAGCGGCTCCTACGAGCAGTACTTC | CASSRASGSYEQYF
TRBJ2-6 | TRBD1 | NA | TRBV19 | TGTGCCAGTAGTACTTCCGGGACAGGGTTTGGGGCCAACGTCCTGACTTTC | CASSTSGTGFGANVLTF
TRBJ2-3 | TRBD1 | NA | TRBV5-4 | TGTGCCAGCAGCCTTGGACAGGTAGGGCTCAGCACAGATACGCAGTATTTT | CASSLGQVGLSTDTQYF
TRBJ1-4 | NA | NA | TRBV2 | TGTGCCAGCAGTGCGCTAGTGGGGCAGGGTAATGAAAAACTGTTTTTT | CASSALVGQGNEKLFF
TRBJ2-7 | NA | NA | TRBV5-6 | TGTGCCAGCACCAGGGATTCCTACGAGCAGTACTTC | CASTRDSYEQYF
TRBJ2-6 | TRBD1 | NA | TRBV7-2 | TGTGCCAGCAGCAGTAACAGGGGCTCTGGGGCCAACGTCCTGACTTTC | CASSSNRGSGANVLTF
TRBJ2-7 | NA | NA | TRBV9 | TGTGCCAGCAGCGTGGCGGACAGCTCCTACGAGCAGTACTTC | CASSVADSSYEQYF
TRBJ1-2 | NA | NA | TRBV29-1 | TGCAGCGTTGGACACTTAAGCTATGGCTACACCTTC | CSVGHLSYGYTF
TRBJ1-3 | TRBD1 | NA | TRBV25-1 | TGTGCCAGCAGGACAGGGACAGGGCTAAACACCATATATTTT | CASRTGTGLNTIYF
TRBJ2-1 | NA | NA | TRBV6-2/TRBV6-3 | TGTGCCAGCAGTTATAGTCAGGTAGCGCACAATGAGCAGTTCTTC | CASSYSQVAHNEQFF
TRBJ1-1 | NA | NA | TRBV27 | TGTGCCAGCAGATTCCTAATACAGGGCGCCACTGAAGCTTTCTTT | CASRFLIQGATEAFF
TRBJ2-1 | TRBD1 | once | TRBV29-1 | TGCAGCGTTGAGAAGGGGGCCGATGAGCAGTTCTTC | CSVEKGADEQFF
TRBJ2-7 | TRBD1 | NA | TRBV7-9 | TGTGCCAGCAGCGTGGGACAGCGAAGGCACGAGCAGTACTTC | CASSVGQRRHEQYF
TRBJ2-1 | NA | NA | TRBV5-1 | TGCGCCAGCAGCTTCCCTCTACAGAGCTCCTACAATGAGCAGTTCTTC | CASSFPLQSSYNEQFF
TRBJ2-7 | NA | NA | TRBV4-2 | TGTGCCAGCAGCCAAGGCCGAACCTACGAGCAGTACTTC | CASSQGRTYEQYF
TRBJ2-5 | NA | NA | TRBV7-3 | TGTGCCAGCAGCTGGACGGGGGACAGTGGAGAGACCCAGTACTTC | CASSWTGDSGETQYF
TRBJ2-1 | NA | once | TRBV7-9 | TGTGCCAGCAGCGTTCCGGAGACGAGCTCCTACAATGAGCAGTTCTTC | CASSVPETSSYNEQFF
TRBJ2-1 | TRBD2 | few | TRBV15 | TGTGCCACCAGCACTGGTCAGGGACTAGCTGAAAATGAGCAGTTCTTC | CATSTGQGLAENEQFF
TRBJ2-3 | NA | once | TRBV5-6 | TGTGCCAGCAGCTTGTTTCAGCTTCCCGGCACAGATACGCAGTATTTT | CASSLFQLPGTDTQYF
TRBJ1-6 | TRBD1 | NA | TRBV7-6 | TGTGCCAGCAGGGAAGACAGGGCCCCTAGCTCCTATAATTCACCCCTCCACTTT | CASREDRAPSSYNSPLHF
TRBJ1-1 | NA | NA | TRBV12-1 | TGTGCCAGCAGCCGACCGGGACAGGGGGAAGCTTTCTTT | CASSRPGQGEAFF
TRBJ2-7 | NA | NA | TRBV7-2 | TGTGCCAGCAGCTTCGAAACAGGCGGATTCTACGAGCAGTACTTC | CASSFETGGFYEQYF
TRBJ2-7 | NA | NA | TRBV6-5 | TGTGCCAGCGGGAATGCCTACGAGCAGTACTTC | CASGNAYEQYF
TRBJ1-1 | NA | NA | TRBV7-9 | TGTGCCAGCAGCTTAAGGACGGCGAACACTGAAGCTTTCTTT | CASSLRTANTEAFF
TRBJ2-4 | NA | NA | TRBV6-5 | TGTGCCAGCAGGGCGGGAGCCAAAAACATTCAGTACTTC | CASRAGAKNIQYF
TRBJ2-3 | TRBD2 | NA | TRBV3-1/TRBV3-2 | TGTGCCAGCAGCCAAGGCGGGGGGGCCGGCGGCACAGATACGCAGTATTTT | CASSQGGGAGGTDTQYF
TRBJ1-5 | NA | once | TRBV4-3 | TGCGCCAGCAGCCAAGATAGAGGGGAGTCCCAGCCCCAGCATTTT | CASSQDRGESQPQHF
TRBJ1-5 | NA | NA | TRBV5-1 | TGCGCCAGCAGTGGCGAAGATAGCAATCAGCCCCAGCATTTT | CASSGEDSNQPQHF
TRBJ2-7 | NA | NA | TRBV18 | TGTGCCAGCTCAAGCGCAAGCTCCTACGAGCAGTACTTC | CASSSASSYEQYF
TRBJ2-2 | NA | NA | TRBV21-1 | TGTGCCAGCAGCAAAGGGACAGGGAACACCGGGGAGCTGTTTTTT | CASSKGTGNTGELFF
TRBJ1-6 | TRBD1 | NA | TRBV7-8 | TGTGCCAGCAGCCCGCGGACAGGGGGCTCCTATAATTCACCCCTCCACTTT | CASSPRTGGSYNSPLHF
TRBJ1-3 | NA | NA | TRBV7-9 | TGTGCCAGCAGCTTAGGGAACGAAAGAAACACCATATATTTT | CASSLGNERNTIYF